The entry below describes one T cell receptor (beta chain). V was shortened by 4 bases and J by 9 bases, with 18 bases between the two germline ends. The germline CDR1 and CDR2 sequences are SQVTM and ANQGSEA. The CDR3 spans 14 residues. This entry is derived from a study of blood T cell repertoires in COVID-19. Study as a whole: PBMCs, B-cell-depleted T cells, or T cells were the source of the cDNA or gDNA that made up the material.

Sequencing used immunoSEQ multiplex PCR; TCRdb keeps in-frame clones, though not all of them. The table shows 210,000 or so clones, with 70% to 90% occurring only once. The participants were between roughly 18 and 100 years old and came from fewer than 25 US areas. The chain employs TRBV29-1 and TRBJ1-4, with D unclear. This TCR derives from a man aged 30-40 years who had recovered from COVID-19. Sequenced input: PBMCs or T cells enriched from blood (not recorded which). The CDR3 sequence: CSVVFDQVRQKLFF. The CDR3 region has the DNA TGCAGCGTTGTATTCGATCAGGTCAGGCAAAAACTGTTTTTT. Using reference TRBV29-1 and TRBJ1-4 for the parts outside the CDR3, the full variable domain is SAVISQKPSRDICQRGTSLTIQCQVDSQVTMMFWYRQQPGQSLTLIATANQGSEATYESGFVIDKFPISRPNLTFSTLTVSNMSPEDSSIYLCSVVFDQVRQKLFFGSGTQLSVL.